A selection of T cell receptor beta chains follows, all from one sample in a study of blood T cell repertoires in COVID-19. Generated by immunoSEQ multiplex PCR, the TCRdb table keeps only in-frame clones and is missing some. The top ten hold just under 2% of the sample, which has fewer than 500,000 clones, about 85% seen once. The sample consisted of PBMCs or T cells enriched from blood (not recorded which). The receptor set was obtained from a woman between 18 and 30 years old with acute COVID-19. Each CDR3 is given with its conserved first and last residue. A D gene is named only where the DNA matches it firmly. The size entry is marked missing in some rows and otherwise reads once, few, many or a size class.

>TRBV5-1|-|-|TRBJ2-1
TGCGCCAGCAGCGGGTACAGCAATGAGCAGTTCTTC
CASSGYSNEQFF
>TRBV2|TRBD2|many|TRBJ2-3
TGTGCCAGCAGTGTCGCCGGGGGGACCACAGATACGCAGTATTTT
CASSVAGGTTDTQYF
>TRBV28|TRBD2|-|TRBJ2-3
TGTGCCAGCAGTTTATCCAGCGGGGGAACAGATACGCAGTATTTT
CASSLSSGGTDTQYF
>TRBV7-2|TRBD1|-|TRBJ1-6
TGTGCCAGCAGCGAAAGACAGGGAATTAATTCACCCCTCCACTTT
CASSERQGINSPLHF
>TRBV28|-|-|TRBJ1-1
TGTGCCAGCGTAGCCGGGAGACCTATGAACACTGAAGCTTTCTTT
CASVAGRPMNTEAFF
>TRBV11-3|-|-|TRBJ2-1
TGTGCCAGCAGCTCCGGTGAGTGGAATGAGCAGTTCTTC
CASSSGEWNEQFF
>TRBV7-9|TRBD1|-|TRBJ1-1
TGTGCCAGCAGCTACCGGGACAGTGTGAACACTGAAGCTTTCTTT
CASSYRDSVNTEAFF
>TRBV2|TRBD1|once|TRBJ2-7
TGTGCCAGCGCGGCGGGACAGGGCTACGAGCAGTACTTC
CASAAGQGYEQYF
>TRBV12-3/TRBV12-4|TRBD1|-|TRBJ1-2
TGTGCCAGCAGGGTGGGACAGGGCTATGGCTACACCTTC
CASRVGQGYGYTF
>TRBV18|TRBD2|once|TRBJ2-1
TGTGCCAGCTCACCGATGGGGACTAGCGGGAGTGGGAATGAGCAGTTCTTC
CASSPMGTSGSGNEQFF
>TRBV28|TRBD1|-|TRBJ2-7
TGTGCCAGCAAAAAGACAGGGGGTATTCACGAGCAGTACTTC
CASKKTGGIHEQYF
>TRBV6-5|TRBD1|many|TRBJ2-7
TGTGCCAGCAGTTACAGACAGGGGGGGTACGAGCAGTACTTC
CASSYRQGGYEQYF
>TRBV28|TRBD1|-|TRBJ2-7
TGTGCCAGCAGTCTTCCGGGACAGGGGACGATGTTTGAGTCCTACGAGCAGTACTTC
CASSLPGQGTMFESYEQYF
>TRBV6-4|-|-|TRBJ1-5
TGTGCCAGCAGTGACCAGCGGGATCAGCCCCAGCATTTT
CASSDQRDQPQHF
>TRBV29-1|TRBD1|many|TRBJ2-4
TGCAGCGGACAGGGGGCGAACATTCAGTACTTC
CSGQGANIQYF
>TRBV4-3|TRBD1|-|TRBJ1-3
TGCGCCAGCAGCCAAGTAGAGGGGTATGGGACAGGCATACTCGGTGGAAACACCATATATTTT
CASSQVEGYGTGILGGNTIYF
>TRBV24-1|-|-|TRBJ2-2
TGTGCCACCAGTGATTTCGCGGGACGGAACACCGGGGAGCTGTTTTTT
CATSDFAGRNTGELFF
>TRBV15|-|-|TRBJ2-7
TGTGCCACCAGCAGAGACGGCTACGAGCAGTACTTC
CATSRDGYEQYF
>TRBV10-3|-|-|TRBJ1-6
TGTGCCATCAGTCCGCAGGGGAATGACTCACCCCTCCACTTT
CAISPQGNDSPLHF
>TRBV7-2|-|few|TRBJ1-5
TGTGCCAGCAGCTTAGAAGAGAGGAGGCCCCAGCATTTT
CASSLEERRPQHF
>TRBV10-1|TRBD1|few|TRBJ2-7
TGCGCCAGCAGCGCCGGGACAGCCAACTACGAGCAGTACTTC
CASSAGTANYEQYF
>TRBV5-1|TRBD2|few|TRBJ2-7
TGCGCCAGCAGGATTAGCGGGGGCTCTTCCTACGAGCAGTACTTC
CASRISGGSSYEQYF
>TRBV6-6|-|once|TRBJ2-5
TGTGCCAGCAGTTACGGTGCTAAAGAGACCCAGTACTTC
CASSYGAKETQYF
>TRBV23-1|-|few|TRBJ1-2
TGCGCCAGCAGTCAATCGCGGGTAAAGGGCTACACCTTC
CASSQSRVKGYTF
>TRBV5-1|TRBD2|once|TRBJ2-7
TGCGCCAGCAGCTTAACCCCGGGGGGGGAGAACGAGCAGTACTTC
CASSLTPGGENEQYF
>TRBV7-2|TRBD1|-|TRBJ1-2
TGTGCCAGCAGCTTATCCAGGGGGGAAAATGGCTACACCTTC
CASSLSRGENGYTF
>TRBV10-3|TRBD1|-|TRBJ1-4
TGTGCCACGCAAGCCGGGACAGGGGCCATAGCTAATGAAAAACTGTTTTTT
CATQAGTGAIANEKLFF
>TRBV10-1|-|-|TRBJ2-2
TGCGCCAGCTCCCCAGGGGGGACCCCCACCGGGGAGCTGTTTTTT
CASSPGGTPTGELFF
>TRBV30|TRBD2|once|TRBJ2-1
TGTGCCTGGAGTAGGCGGGAGAATGCCTACAATGAGCAGTTCTTC
CAWSRRENAYNEQFF
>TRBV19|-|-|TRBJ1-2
TGTGCCAGTAGTATCCGGGACACCTATGGCTACACCTTC
CASSIRDTYGYTF
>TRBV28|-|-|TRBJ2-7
TGTGCCAGCCAGGGACTCGCTACCTACGAGCAGTACTTC
CASQGLATYEQYF
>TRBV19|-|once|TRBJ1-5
TGTGCCAGTAGTCTACTCACCGGCAATCAGCCCCAGCATTTT
CASSLLTGNQPQHF
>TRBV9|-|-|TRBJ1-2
TGTGCCAGCAGCGTAGCTAGCCAATCAAATGGCTACACCTTC
CASSVASQSNGYTF
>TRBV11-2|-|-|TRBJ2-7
TGTGCCAGCAGCTTAGCGGGGACCTACGAGCAGTACTTC
CASSLAGTYEQYF
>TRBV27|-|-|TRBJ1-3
TGTGCCAGCAGACTGACAATCCGAAACACCATATATTTT
CASRLTIRNTIYF
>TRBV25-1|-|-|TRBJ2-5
TGTGCCAGCACTGAACGCGGGTACGAGACCCAGTACTTC
CASTERGYETQYF
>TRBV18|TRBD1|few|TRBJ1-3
TGTGCCAGCTCACCTCTCCCGGGACAGGATTTCTCTGGAAACACCATATATTTT
CASSPLPGQDFSGNTIYF
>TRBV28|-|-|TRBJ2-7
TGTGCCAGCAGTTTAGGAGGGAACTCCTACGAGCAGTACTTC
CASSLGGNSYEQYF
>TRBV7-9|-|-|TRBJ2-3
TGTGCCAGCAGCTTTCAGGGGATGGGCACAGATACGCAGTATTTT
CASSFQGMGTDTQYF
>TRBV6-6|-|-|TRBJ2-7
TGTGCCAGCGGAAGGGGGACCTACGAGCAGTACTTC
CASGRGTYEQYF
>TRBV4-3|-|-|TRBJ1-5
TGCGCCAGCAGCCAAGGCTCGGGAAATCAGCCCCAGCATTTT
CASSQGSGNQPQHF